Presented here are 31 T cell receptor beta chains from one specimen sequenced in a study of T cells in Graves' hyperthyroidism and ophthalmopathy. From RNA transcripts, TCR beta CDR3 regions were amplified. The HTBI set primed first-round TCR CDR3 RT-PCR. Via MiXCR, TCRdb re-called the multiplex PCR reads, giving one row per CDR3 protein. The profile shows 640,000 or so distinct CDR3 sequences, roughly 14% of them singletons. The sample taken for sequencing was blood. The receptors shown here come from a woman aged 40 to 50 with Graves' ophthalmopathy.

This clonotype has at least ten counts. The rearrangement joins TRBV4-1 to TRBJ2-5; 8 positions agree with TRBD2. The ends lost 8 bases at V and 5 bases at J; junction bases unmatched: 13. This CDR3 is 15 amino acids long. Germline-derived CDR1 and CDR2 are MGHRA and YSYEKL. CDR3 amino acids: CASGPGAGGRETQYF. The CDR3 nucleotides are TGCGCCAGCGGGCCTGGGGCGGGAGGTCGGGAGACCCAGTACTTC.

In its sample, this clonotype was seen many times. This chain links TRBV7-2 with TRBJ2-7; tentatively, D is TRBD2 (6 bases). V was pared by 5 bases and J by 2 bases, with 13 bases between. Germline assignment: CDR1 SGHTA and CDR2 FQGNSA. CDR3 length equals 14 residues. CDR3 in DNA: TGTGCCAGCAGCGGGACTCGCCATACCTACGAGCAGTACTTC. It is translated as CASSGTRHTYEQYF.

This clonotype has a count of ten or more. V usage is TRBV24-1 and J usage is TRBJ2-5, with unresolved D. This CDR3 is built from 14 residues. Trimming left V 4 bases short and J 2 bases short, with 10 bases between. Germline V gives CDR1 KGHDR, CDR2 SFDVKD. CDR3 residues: CATSEAVTQETQYF. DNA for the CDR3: TGTGCCACCAGTGAGGCCGTGACACAAGAGACCCAGTACTTC.

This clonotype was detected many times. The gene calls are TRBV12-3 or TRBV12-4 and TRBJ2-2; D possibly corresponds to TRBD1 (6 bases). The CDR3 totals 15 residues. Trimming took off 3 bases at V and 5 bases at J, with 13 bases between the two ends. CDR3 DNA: TGTGCCAGCAGTTTTCCAGGGGCGAGTACCGGGGAGCTGTTTTTT. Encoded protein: CASSFPGASTGELFF.

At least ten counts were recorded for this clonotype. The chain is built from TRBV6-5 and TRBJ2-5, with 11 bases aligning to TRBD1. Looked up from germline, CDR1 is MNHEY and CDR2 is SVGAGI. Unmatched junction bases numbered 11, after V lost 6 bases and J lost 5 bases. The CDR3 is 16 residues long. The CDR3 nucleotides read TGTGCCAGCAGGCTACCGGGACAGGGGGTGTTGGAGACCCAGTACTTC. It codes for CASRLPGQGVLETQYF.

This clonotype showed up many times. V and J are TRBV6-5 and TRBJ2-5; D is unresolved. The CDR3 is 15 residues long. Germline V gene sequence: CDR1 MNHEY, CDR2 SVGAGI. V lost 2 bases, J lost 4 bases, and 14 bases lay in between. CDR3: CASSYDGVGPETQYF. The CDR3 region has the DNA TGTGCCAGCAGTTACGATGGGGTTGGGCCAGAGACCCAGTACTTC.

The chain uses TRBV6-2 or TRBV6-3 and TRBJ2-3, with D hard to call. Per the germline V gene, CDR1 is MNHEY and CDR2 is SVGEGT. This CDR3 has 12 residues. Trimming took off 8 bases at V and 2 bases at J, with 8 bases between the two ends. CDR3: CASSEYTDTQYF. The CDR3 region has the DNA TGTGCCAGCTCAGAGTACACAGATACGCAGTATTTT.

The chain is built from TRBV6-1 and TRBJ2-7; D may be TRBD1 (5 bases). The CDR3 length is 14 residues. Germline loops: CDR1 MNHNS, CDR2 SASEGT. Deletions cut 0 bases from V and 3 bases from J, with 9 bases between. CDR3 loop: CASSEAATVYEQYF. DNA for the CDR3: TGTGCCAGCAGTGAAGCGGCGACAGTCTACGAGCAGTACTTC.

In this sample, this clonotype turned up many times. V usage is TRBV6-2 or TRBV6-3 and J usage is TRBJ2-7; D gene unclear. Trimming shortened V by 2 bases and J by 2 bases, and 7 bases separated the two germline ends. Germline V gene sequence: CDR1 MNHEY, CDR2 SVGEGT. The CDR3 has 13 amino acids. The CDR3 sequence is CASSYAATYEQYF. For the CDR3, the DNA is TGTGCCAGCAGTTACGCGGCTACCTACGAGCAGTACTTC.

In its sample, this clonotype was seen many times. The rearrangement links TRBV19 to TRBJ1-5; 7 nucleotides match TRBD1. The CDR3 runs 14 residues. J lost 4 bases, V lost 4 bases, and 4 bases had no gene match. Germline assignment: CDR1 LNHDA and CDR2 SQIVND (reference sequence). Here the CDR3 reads CASSRGQLNQPQHF. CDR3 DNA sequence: TGTGCCAGTAGTAGGGGACAGCTTAATCAGCCCCAGCATTTT.

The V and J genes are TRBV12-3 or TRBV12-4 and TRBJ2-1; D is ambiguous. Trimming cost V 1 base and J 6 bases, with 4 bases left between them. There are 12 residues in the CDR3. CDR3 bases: TGTGCCAGCAGTTTAGTCCGCAATGAGCAGTTCTTC. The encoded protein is CASSLVRNEQFF.

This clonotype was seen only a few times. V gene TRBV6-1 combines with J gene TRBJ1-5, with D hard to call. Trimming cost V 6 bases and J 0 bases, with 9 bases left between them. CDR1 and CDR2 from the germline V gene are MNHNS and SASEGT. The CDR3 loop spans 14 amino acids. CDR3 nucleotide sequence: TGTGCCAGCAGCTTGGATAATAGCAATCAGCCCCAGCATTTT. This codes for CASSLDNSNQPQHF.

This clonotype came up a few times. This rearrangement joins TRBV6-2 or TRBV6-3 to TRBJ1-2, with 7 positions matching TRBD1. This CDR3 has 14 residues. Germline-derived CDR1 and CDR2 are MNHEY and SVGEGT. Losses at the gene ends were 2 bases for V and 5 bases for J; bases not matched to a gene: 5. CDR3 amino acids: CASSYEGRGYGYTF. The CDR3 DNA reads TGTGCCAGCAGTTACGAGGGCAGGGGGTATGGCTACACCTTC.

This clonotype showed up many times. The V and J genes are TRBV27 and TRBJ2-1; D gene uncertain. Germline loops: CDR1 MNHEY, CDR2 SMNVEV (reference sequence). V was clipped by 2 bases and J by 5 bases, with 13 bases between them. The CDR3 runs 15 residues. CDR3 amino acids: CASSLDSIGNNEQFF. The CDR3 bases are TGTGCCAGCAGTTTAGACTCCATTGGCAACAATGAGCAGTTCTTC.

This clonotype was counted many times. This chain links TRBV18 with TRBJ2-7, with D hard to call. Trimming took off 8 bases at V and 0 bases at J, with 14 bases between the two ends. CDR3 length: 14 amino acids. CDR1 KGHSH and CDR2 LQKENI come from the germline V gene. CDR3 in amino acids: CASSPPASSYEQYF. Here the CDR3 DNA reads TGTGCCAGCAGTCCCCCTGCGTCCTCCTACGAGCAGTACTTC.

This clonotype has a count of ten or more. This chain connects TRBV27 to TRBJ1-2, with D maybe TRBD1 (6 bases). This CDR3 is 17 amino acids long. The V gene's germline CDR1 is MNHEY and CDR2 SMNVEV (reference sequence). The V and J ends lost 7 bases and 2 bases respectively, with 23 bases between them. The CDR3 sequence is CASTTARGRGMNYGYTF. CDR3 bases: TGTGCCAGCACCACTGCCAGGGGAAGAGGAATGAACTATGGCTACACCTTC.

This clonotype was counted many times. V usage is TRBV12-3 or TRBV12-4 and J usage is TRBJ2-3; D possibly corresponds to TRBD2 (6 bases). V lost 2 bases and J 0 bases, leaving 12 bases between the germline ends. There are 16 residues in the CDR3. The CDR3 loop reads CASSLNAGSSTDTQYF. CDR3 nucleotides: TGTGCCAGCAGTTTAAATGCGGGGTCTAGCACAGATACGCAGTATTTT.

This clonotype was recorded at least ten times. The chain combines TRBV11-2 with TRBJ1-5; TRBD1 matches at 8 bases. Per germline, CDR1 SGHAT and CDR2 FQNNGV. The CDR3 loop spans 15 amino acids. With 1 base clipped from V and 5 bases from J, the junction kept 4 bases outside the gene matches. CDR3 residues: CASSLGGQGDQPQHF. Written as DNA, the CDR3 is TGTGCCAGCAGCTTAGGCGGACAGGGCGATCAGCCCCAGCATTTT.

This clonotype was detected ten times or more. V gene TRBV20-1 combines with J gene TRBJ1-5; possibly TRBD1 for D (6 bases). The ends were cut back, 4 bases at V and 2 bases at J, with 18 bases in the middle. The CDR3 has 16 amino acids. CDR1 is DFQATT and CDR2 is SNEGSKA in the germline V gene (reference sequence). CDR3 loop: CSATRLQGRGNQPQHF. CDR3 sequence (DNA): TGCAGTGCTACTAGATTACAGGGTCGGGGCAATCAGCCCCAGCATTTT.

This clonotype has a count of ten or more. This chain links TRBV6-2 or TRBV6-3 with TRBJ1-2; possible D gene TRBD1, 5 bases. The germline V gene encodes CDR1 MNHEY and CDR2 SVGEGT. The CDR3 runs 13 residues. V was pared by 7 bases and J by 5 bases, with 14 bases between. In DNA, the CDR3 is TGTGCCAGCACCTCGGGGACCGAGTATGGCTACACCTTC. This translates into CASTSGTEYGYTF.

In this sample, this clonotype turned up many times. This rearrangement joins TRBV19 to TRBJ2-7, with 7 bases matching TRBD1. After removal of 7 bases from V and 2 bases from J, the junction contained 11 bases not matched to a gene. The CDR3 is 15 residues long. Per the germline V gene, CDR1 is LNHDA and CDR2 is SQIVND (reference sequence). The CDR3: CASTESGGLPYEQYF. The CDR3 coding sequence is TGTGCCAGTACCGAGTCAGGGGGATTACCCTACGAGCAGTACTTC. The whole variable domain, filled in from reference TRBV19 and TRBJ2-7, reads DGGITQSPKYLFRKEGQNVTLSCEQNLNHDAMYWYRQDPGQGLRLIYYSQIVNDFQKGDIAEGYSVSREKKESFPLTVTSAQKNPTAFYLCASTESGGLPYEQYFGPGTRLTVT.

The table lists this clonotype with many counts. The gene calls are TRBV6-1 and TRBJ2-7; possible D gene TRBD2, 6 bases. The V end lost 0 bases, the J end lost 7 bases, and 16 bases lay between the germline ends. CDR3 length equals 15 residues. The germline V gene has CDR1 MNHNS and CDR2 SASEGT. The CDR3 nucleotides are TGTGCCAGCAGTGAAGCGCTTCGACTAGGTTTTGAGCAGTACTTC. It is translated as CASSEALRLGFEQYF.

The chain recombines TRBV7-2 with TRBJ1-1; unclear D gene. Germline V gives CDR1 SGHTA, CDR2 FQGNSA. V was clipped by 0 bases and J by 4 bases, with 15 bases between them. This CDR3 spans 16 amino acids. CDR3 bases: TGTGCCAGCAGCTTAGCGGATGCGGCAGGAGTCACTGAAGCTTTCTTT. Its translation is CASSLADAAGVTEAFF.

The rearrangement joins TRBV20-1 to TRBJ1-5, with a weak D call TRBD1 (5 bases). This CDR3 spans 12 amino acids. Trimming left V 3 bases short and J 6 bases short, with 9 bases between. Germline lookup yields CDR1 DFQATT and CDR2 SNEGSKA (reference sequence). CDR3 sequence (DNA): TGCAGTGCTAGTGCGGGGCCTCAGCCCCAGCATTTT. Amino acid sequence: CSASAGPQPQHF.

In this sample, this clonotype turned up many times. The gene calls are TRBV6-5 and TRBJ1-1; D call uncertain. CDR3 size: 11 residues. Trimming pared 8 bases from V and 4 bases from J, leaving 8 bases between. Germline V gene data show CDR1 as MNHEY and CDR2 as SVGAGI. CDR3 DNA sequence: TGTGCCAGCCCTACGGCCACTGAAGCTTTCTTT. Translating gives CASPTATEAFF.

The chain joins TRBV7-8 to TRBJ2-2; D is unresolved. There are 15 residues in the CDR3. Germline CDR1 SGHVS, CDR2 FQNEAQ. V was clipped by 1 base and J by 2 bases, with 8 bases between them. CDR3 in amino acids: CASSLVRFNTGELFF. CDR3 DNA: TGTGCCAGCAGCTTAGTTCGATTTAACACCGGGGAGCTGTTTTTT.

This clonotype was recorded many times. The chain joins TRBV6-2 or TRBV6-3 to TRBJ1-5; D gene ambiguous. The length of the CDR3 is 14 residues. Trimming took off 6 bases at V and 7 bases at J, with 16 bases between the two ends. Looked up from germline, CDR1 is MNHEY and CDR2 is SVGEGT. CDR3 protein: CASRTTGKDQPQHF. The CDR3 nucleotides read TGTGCCAGCAGGACGACGGGGAAGGACCAGCCCCAGCATTTT.

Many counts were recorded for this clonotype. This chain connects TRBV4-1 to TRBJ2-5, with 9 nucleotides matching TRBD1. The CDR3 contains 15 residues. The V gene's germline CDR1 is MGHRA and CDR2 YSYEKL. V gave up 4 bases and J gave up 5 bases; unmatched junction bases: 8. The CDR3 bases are TGCGCCAGCAGCCCGGGGGGACAGGGTGGCGAGACCCAGTACTTC. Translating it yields CASSPGGQGGETQYF.

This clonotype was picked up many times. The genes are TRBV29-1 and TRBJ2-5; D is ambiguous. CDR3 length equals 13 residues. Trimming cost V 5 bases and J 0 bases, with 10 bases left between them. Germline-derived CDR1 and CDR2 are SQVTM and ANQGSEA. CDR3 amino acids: CSVQDEHQETQYF. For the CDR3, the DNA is TGCAGCGTTCAGGACGAACACCAAGAGACCCAGTACTTC. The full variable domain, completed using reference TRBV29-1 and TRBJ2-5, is SAVISQKPSRDICQRGTSLTIQCQVDSQVTMMFWYRQQPGQSLTLIATANQGSEATYESGFVIDKFPISRPNLTFSTLTVSNMSPEDSSIYLCSVQDEHQETQYFGPGTRLLVL.

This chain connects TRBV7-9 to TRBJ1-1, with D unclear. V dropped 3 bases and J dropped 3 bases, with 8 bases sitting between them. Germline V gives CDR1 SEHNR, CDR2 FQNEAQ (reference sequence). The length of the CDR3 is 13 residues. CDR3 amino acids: CASSFGLDTEAFF. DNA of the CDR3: TGTGCCAGCAGCTTCGGTCTGGACACTGAAGCTTTCTTT.

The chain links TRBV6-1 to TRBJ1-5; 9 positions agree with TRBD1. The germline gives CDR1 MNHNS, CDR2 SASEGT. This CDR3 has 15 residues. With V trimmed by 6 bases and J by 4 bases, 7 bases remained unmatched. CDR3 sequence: CASRRTGDRNQPQHF. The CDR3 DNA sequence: TGTGCCAGCAGACGGACAGGGGATAGAAATCAGCCCCAGCATTTT.